A single sample gave rise to the 28 T cell receptor beta chains below, sequenced in a study of cytomegalovirus exposure and HLA in healthy donors. The PCR was carried out with 60 Vbeta primers and 13 Jbeta primers. Method: immunoSEQ multiplex PCR; TCRdb's copy keeps in-frame clones and lacks some. Among approximately 160,000 clones listed, about 64% were seen once. Sequencing input: PBMCs. These receptors were taken from a man over 45 in good health and CMV-seronegative.

This clone was seen only a few times. The V and J genes are TRBV23-1 and TRBJ2-2, with D possibly TRBD1 on 6 matching bases. Being an ORF, TRBV23-1 has a function that is uncertain. V was pared by 0 bases and J by 7 bases, with 18 bases between. The CDR3 spans 17 residues. CDR3 DNA sequence: TGCGCCAGCAGTCAATCGCCCCCGATTCAACAGGGCGGGGAGCTGTTTTTT. This encodes CASSQSPPIQQGGELFF.

This CDR3 is CASSPLGGVSTEAFF. CDR3 nucleotides: TGTGCCAGCAGCCCCTTGGGGGGGGTCTCGACTGAAGCTTTCTTT. The chain recombines TRBV14 with TRBJ1-1, with D possibly being TRBD1 (5 bases). V lost 4 bases, J lost 5 bases, and 17 bases lay in between. Germline-derived CDR1 and CDR2 are SGHDN and FVKESK. The CDR3 length is 15 residues. Full variable domain (remainder filled in from reference TRBV14 and TRBJ1-1): EAGVTQFPSHSVIEKGQTVTLRCDPISGHDNLYWYRRVMGKEIKFLLHFVKESKQDESGMPNNRFLAERTGGTYSTLKVQPAELEDSGVYFCASSPLGGVSTEAFFGQGTRLTVV.

This clone was observed a handful of times. This chain uses TRBV6-5 with TRBJ2-7; the D gene is possibly TRBD2 (7 bases). This CDR3 is 14 amino acids long. V lost 6 bases and J lost 5, with 17 bases in between. The germline gives CDR1 MNHEY, CDR2 SVGAGI. CDR3: CASSTEGGRNEQYF. In DNA, the CDR3 is TGTGCCAGCAGCACCGAGGGGGGGCGGAACGAGCAGTACTTC.

The genes are TRBV19 and TRBJ2-6, with D perhaps matching TRBD1 (5 bases). The germline V gene encodes CDR1 LNHDA and CDR2 SQIVND (reference sequence). This CDR3 is built from 15 residues. Between the trimmed V and J ends, which lost 6 bases and 2 bases, there was a span of 11 bases. DNA for the CDR3: TGTGCCAGTAGGGGGCCCTCTCCTGGGGCCAACGTCCTGACTTTC. Protein: CASRGPSPGANVLTF.

The V gene is TRBV18, the J gene TRBJ1-1; 7 positions match TRBD1. The CDR3 length is 15 residues. Per germline, CDR1 KGHSH and CDR2 LQKENI. Trimming took 0 bases from V and 3 from J; bases not matched to a gene: 4. Written as DNA, the CDR3 is TGTGCCAGCTCACCACCCGACAGGGAGGACACTGAAGCTTTCTTT. Protein sequence: CASSPPDREDTEAFF.

This clone has a handful of counts. The chain joins TRBV4-1 to TRBJ2-7; tentative D call: TRBD1 (6 bases). V was shortened by 1 base and J by 3 bases, with 16 bases between the two germline ends. CDR3 length: 16 residues. Germline V gene lookup returns CDR1 MGHRA and CDR2 YSYEKL. CDR3 nucleotides: TGCGCCAGCAGCCAAGGTCCTGGGCAGGGGCACTACGAGCAGTACTTC. Protein: CASSQGPGQGHYEQYF.

This CDR3 reads CAISESTGTEAFF. In DNA form, the CDR3 reads TGTGCCATCAGTGAGTCGACGGGTACTGAAGCTTTCTTT. The genes are TRBV10-3 and TRBJ1-1; D unresolved. Deletions cut 0 bases from V and 5 bases from J, with 7 bases between. The CDR3 totals 13 residues. CDR1 and CDR2 from the germline V gene are ENHRY and SYGVKD.

This rearrangement joins TRBV9 to TRBJ2-3, with 7 bases aligning to TRBD2. After removal of 4 bases from V and 5 bases from J, the junction contained 4 bases not matched to a gene. CDR3 length: 13 amino acids. From germline, CDR1 is SGDLS and CDR2 YYNGEE. The CDR3 sequence is CASSYGGGDTQYF. DNA for the CDR3: TGTGCCAGCAGCTATGGCGGGGGAGATACGCAGTATTTT.

The chain employs TRBV13 and TRBJ1-3, with D hard to call. CDR3 length: 14 amino acids. V dropped 6 bases and J dropped 0 bases, with 9 bases sitting between them. Germline values: CDR1 PRHDT, CDR2 FYEKMQ (reference sequence). In DNA, the CDR3 is TGTGCCAGCAGGCGGCTGGACTCTGGAAACACCATATATTTT. Encoded protein: CASRRLDSGNTIYF.

The chain recombines TRBV27 with TRBJ2-7, with D unresolved. This CDR3 region has 11 residues. V was clipped by 4 bases and J by 2 bases, with 3 bases between them. Germline V gene lookup returns CDR1 MNHEY and CDR2 SMNVEV (reference sequence). The CDR3: CASSSTYEQYF. The DNA of the CDR3 is TGTGCCAGCAGTTCAACCTACGAGCAGTACTTC.

This clone has a handful of counts. This chain connects TRBV7-2 to TRBJ1-1; 8 positions match TRBD1. CDR3 length: 14 residues. V lost 0 bases to trimming and J lost 11 bases; unmatched junction nucleotides: 8. The V gene's germline CDR1 is SGHTA and CDR2 FQGNSA. The CDR3 here is CASSLAMAGGRAFF. CDR3 nucleotide sequence: TGTGCCAGCAGCTTAGCGATGGCAGGGGGCCGGGCTTTCTTT.

V gene TRBV18 combines with J gene TRBJ1-5; a possible D gene is TRBD1 (6 bases). This CDR3 is built from 14 residues. V dropped 5 bases and J dropped 1 base, with 9 bases sitting between them. The germline gives CDR1 KGHSH, CDR2 LQKENI. This CDR3 reads CASSSGESNQPQHF. DNA for the CDR3: TGTGCCAGCTCATCAGGGGAGAGCAATCAGCCCCAGCATTTT.

The chain is built from TRBV6-1 and TRBJ2-3, with D unclear. Germline loops: CDR1 MNHNS, CDR2 SASEGT. The CDR3 extends over 13 amino acids. V gave up 3 bases and J gave up 6 bases, with 10 bases separating them. CDR3 sequence (DNA): TGTGCCAGCAGTGAGGTTCTACGGGATACGCAGTATTTT. It is translated as CASSEVLRDTQYF.

This clone was seen a few times. J is TRBJ2-3 and V is TRBV10-3, with D tentatively TRBD2 (5 bases). CDR1 and CDR2 from the germline V gene are ENHRY and SYGVKD. Trimming removed 10 bases at V and 0 bases at J, with 8 bases between. This CDR3 region has 12 residues. The DNA for the CDR3 is TGTGCCACCGGCGGGAGCACAGATACGCAGTATTTT. Translated, it gives CATGGSTDTQYF.

The chain is built from TRBV6-1 and TRBJ1-1; the D is unclear. With 6 bases removed from V and 0 bases from J, the gap between germline ends came to 8 bases. This CDR3 is built from 13 residues. CDR1 MNHNS and CDR2 SASEGT come from the germline V gene. DNA of the CDR3: TGTGCCAGCAGGGCAGGCTTGAACACTGAAGCTTTCTTT. Its protein is CASRAGLNTEAFF.

This rearrangement joins TRBV9 to TRBJ1-2; D is uncertain. Germline V gives CDR1 SGDLS, CDR2 YYNGEE. The CDR3 is 15 residues long. The germline V and J ends were trimmed by 0 bases and 4 bases, with 13 bases remaining between them. In DNA form, the CDR3 reads TGTGCCAGCAGCGTAGGCGGGCAGAACCTCTATGGCTACACCTTC. Translated, it gives CASSVGGQNLYGYTF.

The CDR3 region is CASSDRDRAAGANVLTF. CDR3 bases: TGTGCCAGCAGTGACAGGGACAGAGCTGCTGGGGCCAACGTCCTGACTTTC. The V call is TRBV6-1, the J call TRBJ2-6, with 7 bases aligning to TRBD1. With V trimmed by 3 bases and J by 2 bases, 7 bases remained unmatched. The CDR3 is 17 amino acids. The V gene's germline CDR1 is MNHNS and CDR2 SASEGT.

The rearrangement links TRBV15 to TRBJ1-2, with D unresolved. The V gene lost 0 bases and the J gene lost 8 bases, with 16 bases spanning the gap. CDR3 length equals 15 residues. Germline V CDR1 and CDR2: LNHNV, YYDKDF (reference sequence). CDR3: CATSRDRAEASGYTF. CDR3 coding DNA: TGTGCCACCAGCAGAGATCGGGCGGAGGCTTCAGGCTACACCTTC.

This clone was recorded a few times. The chain couples TRBV7-9 to TRBJ2-7; possibly TRBD2 for D (7 bases). V dropped 1 base and J dropped 4 bases, with 14 bases sitting between them. The germline gives CDR1 SEHNR, CDR2 FQNEAQ (reference sequence). The CDR3 has 15 residues. The DNA of the CDR3 is TGTGCCAGCAGCTTAGAAGGGGGGGCTGGGTACGAGCAGTACTTC. Translation gives CASSLEGGAGYEQYF. Complete variable domain (other parts from reference TRBV7-9 and TRBJ2-7): DTGVSQNPRHKITKRGQNVTFRCDPISEHNRLYWYRQTLGQGPEFLTYFQNEAQLEKSRLLSDRFSAERPKGSFSTLEIQRTEQGDSAMYLCASSLEGGAGYEQYFGPGTRLTVT.

This clone was seen once. The chain is built from TRBV6-9 and TRBJ2-7; 8 bases agree with TRBD2. The germline V gene has CDR1 MNHGY and CDR2 SVAAGI. The CDR3 sequence is 11 residues long. V was pared by 9 bases and J by 4 bases, with 2 bases of the junction left unmatched. The DNA of the CDR3 is TGTGCCAGGTCTAGCGGGTACGAGCAGTACTTC. Amino acid sequence: CARSSGYEQYF.

The rearrangement joins TRBV6-6 to TRBJ1-6; 9 bases map to TRBD1. CDR3 length equals 14 residues. V lost 6 bases, J lost 10 bases, and 7 bases stayed unmatched. Germline V CDR1 and CDR2: MNHNY, SVGAGI (reference sequence). The CDR3 DNA reads TGTGCCAGCAGGGCTGGGGGACAGGGATCACCCCTCCACTTT. This sequence encodes CASRAGGQGSPLHF.

The rearrangement joins TRBV4-1 to TRBJ2-1, with D possibly TRBD2 on 5 matching bases. Per the germline V gene, CDR1 is MGHRA and CDR2 is YSYEKL. This CDR3 spans 15 amino acids. V was shortened by 1 base and J by 8 bases, with 15 bases between the two germline ends. The CDR3 protein is CASSQVAGGGDEQFF. CDR3 in DNA: TGCGCCAGCAGCCAAGTAGCCGGAGGAGGCGATGAGCAGTTCTTC.

The chain combines TRBV14 with TRBJ2-3; D may be TRBD2 (5 bases). Between the trimmed V and J ends, which lost 0 bases and 6 bases, there was a span of 13 bases. There are 15 residues in the CDR3. From germline, CDR1 is SGHDN and CDR2 FVKESK. DNA of the CDR3: TGTGCCAGCAGCCAAGATAACAGCCGGAGGGATACGCAGTATTTT. Translating it yields CASSQDNSRRDTQYF.

This rearrangement joins TRBV11-2 to TRBJ1-6; the D is unclear. V was shortened by 1 base and J by 9 bases, with 13 bases between the two germline ends. The CDR3 consists of 15 residues. CDR1 SGHAT and CDR2 FQNNGV come from the germline V gene. The CDR3 loop is CASSLADGGSSPLHF. The CDR3 nucleotides are TGTGCCAGCAGCTTAGCGGACGGAGGGTCTTCACCCCTCCACTTT.

The chain employs TRBV28 and TRBJ2-5; unclear D gene. The germline gives CDR1 MDHEN, CDR2 SYDVKM. The CDR3 has 16 amino acids. V dropped 3 bases and J dropped 5 bases, with 19 bases sitting between them. CDR3 residues: CASSLEPNQVWETQYF. DNA of the CDR3: TGTGCCAGCAGTTTGGAACCAAATCAGGTGTGGGAGACCCAGTACTTC.

This chain connects TRBV7-8 to TRBJ1-4; 8 bases agree with TRBD1. The V gene end was trimmed by 2 bases and the J gene end by 4 bases; junction bases not matched to a gene: 6. The V gene's germline CDR1 is SGHVS and CDR2 FQNEAQ. The CDR3 extends over 16 amino acids. The CDR3, as DNA: TGTGCCAGCAGCTTAATCGGGACAGGCTTTAATGAAAAACTGTTTTTT. It is translated as CASSLIGTGFNEKLFF.

The chain recombines TRBV5-5 with TRBJ1-6; D gene unclear. V shed 0 bases and J shed 0 bases, with 7 bases lying between them. The germline CDR1 and CDR2 sequences are SGHKS and YYEKEE (reference sequence). The CDR3 sequence is 16 residues long. In DNA form, the CDR3 reads TGTGCCAGCAGCTTGGGAAGTAGCTCCTATAATTCACCCCTCCACTTT. The encoded protein is CASSLGSSSYNSPLHF.

The chain has TRBV6-6 and TRBJ1-3; 7 positions match TRBD1. Trimming at V came to 0 bases and at J to 4 bases, leaving 6 bases not matched to a gene. The CDR3 sequence is 16 residues long. Germline CDR1 and CDR2: MNHNY and SVGAGI (reference sequence). CDR3 sequence: CASSYSKQGSGNTIYF. Here the CDR3 DNA reads TGTGCCAGCAGTTACTCGAAACAGGGGTCAGGAAACACCATATATTTT.